This T cell receptor beta chain was captured in a study of blood T cell repertoires in COVID-19. Background on the study: COVID-19 samples collected from the United States, Italy and Spain covered acute and convalescent phases. Nucleic acid was either cDNA or gDNA, and it came from T cells, B-cell-depleted T cells, or PBMCs.

Original analysis: Quantification of nucleated cells was approximated via reference gene primer amplification. Some clones are missing from TCRdb's copy, which holds only in-frame ones; the method was immunoSEQ multiplex PCR. V, J and clone size are taken as reported in that table, and D and trimming were inferred from the DNA itself. The data contain about 110,000 clones, more than 75% of them seen just once; the ten biggest clones take up approximately 4.7%. CDR3 length equals 14 residues. V gave up 2 bases and J gave up 0 bases, with 6 bases separating them. The germline gives CDR1 WNHNN, CDR2 SYGVQD (reference sequence).

The receptor was derived from a man aged 35-49 years with acute or convalescent COVID-19. The chain combines TRBV10-1 with TRBJ2-3, with unresolved D. Input material: peripheral blood. The CDR3 protein is CASSERVSTDTQYF. CDR3 sequence (DNA): TGCGCCAGCAGTGAGAGAGTTAGCACAGATACGCAGTATTTT.